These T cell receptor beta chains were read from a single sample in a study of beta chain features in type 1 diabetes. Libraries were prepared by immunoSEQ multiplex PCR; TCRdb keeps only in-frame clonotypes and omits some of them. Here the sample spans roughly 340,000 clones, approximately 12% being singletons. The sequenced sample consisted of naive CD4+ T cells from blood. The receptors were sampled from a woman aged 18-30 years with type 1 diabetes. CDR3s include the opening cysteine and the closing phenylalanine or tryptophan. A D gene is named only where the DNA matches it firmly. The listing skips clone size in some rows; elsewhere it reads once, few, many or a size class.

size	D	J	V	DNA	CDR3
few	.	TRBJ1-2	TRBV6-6	TGTGCCAGCAGTCATCCCGGGACAATTGGCTACACCTTC	CASSHPGTIGYTF
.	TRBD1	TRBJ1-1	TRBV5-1	TGCGCCAGCAGCAGCCCGGACAGGGGGCCGCCGGTAGGGAACACTGAAGCTTTCTTT	CASSSPDRGPPVGNTEAFF
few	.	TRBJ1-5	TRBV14	TGTGCCAGCAGCCAAGGAGGAGGGAATCAGCCCCAGCATTTT	CASSQGGGNQPQHF
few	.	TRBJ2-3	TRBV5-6	TGTGCCAGCAGCTTGACCGGGAGAGGGACAGATACGCAGTATTTT	CASSLTGRGTDTQYF
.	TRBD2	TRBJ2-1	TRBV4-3	TGCGCCAGCAGCCAAGAATCTCCTAGCGGGCCTTACAATGAGCAGTTCTTC	CASSQESPSGPYNEQFF
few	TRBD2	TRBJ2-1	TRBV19	TGTGCCAGTAGTATAGATCCCTCGTCTAGCGGGGCTACCAGGAGCTCCTACAATGAGCAGTTCTTC	CASSIDPSSSGATRSSYNEQFF
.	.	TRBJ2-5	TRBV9	TGTGCCAGCAGCGTAGCCGAGACTAGACAACAAGAGACCCAGTACTTC	CASSVAETRQQETQYF
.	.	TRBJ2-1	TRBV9	TGTGCCAGCAGCGTAGCGGGAGATTCCTACAATGAGCAGTTCTTC	CASSVAGDSYNEQFF
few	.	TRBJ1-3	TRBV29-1	TGCAGCGTTGGTCTCGGGTCTGGAAACACCATATATTTT	CSVGLGSGNTIYF
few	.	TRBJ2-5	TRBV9	TGTGCCAGCAGCGTAGTAGGTAGTAGCCGGGAGACCCAGTACTTC	CASSVVGSSRETQYF
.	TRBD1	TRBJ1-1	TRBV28	TGTGCCAGGGGGGACAGGAGAAACACTGAAGCTTTCTTT	CARGDRRNTEAFF
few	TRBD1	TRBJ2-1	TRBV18	TGTGCCAGCTCACCAGGGACAGGGGGCGATGAGCAGTTCTTC	CASSPGTGGDEQFF
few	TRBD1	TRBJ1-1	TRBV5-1	TGCGCCAGCAGCTTCGAAGGGGGCGAGGGCACTGAAGCTTTCTTT	CASSFEGGEGTEAFF
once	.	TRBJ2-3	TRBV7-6	TGTGCCAGCAGCCCGATTTCCCGAGATAGCACAGATACGCAGTATTTT	CASSPISRDSTDTQYF
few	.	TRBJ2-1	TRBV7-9	TGTGCCAGCAGCGTCAATGCATTGCTCTGGACTGACAATGAGCAGTTCTTC	CASSVNALLWTDNEQFF
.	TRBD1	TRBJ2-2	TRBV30	TGTGCCTGGAGTAGAACAGGGGTCTCCGGGGAGCTGTTTTTT	CAWSRTGVSGELFF
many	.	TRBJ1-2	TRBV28	TGTGCCAGCAGTTGGAGTAACTATGGCTACACCTTC	CASSWSNYGYTF
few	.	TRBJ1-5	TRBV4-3	TGCGCCAGCAGCCTCCTCCACAGCCGCAATCAGCCCCAGCATTTT	CASSLLHSRNQPQHF
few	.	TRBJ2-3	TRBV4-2	TGTGCCAGCAGCCAAGATATAAACACAGATACGCAGTATTTT	CASSQDINTDTQYF
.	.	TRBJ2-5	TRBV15	TGTGCCACCAGCAGTGGAGAACAGGGTTTATGGGAGACCCAGTACTTC	CATSSGEQGLWETQYF
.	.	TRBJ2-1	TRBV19	TGTGCCAGTAGTATAGATCTCCCTGGGACTTCAGCTCGGTTCTTC	CASSIDLPGTSARFF
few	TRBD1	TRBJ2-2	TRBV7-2	TGTGCCAGCAGGGGACAGGGGAACACCGGGGAGCTGTTTTTT	CASRGQGNTGELFF
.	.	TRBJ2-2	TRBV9	TGTGCCAGCAGCGTAAGGCAGGGTGGATCCGGGGAGCTGTTTTTT	CASSVRQGGSGELFF
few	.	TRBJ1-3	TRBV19	TGTGCCAGTAGTATCGAGCCCTCTGGAAACACCATATATTTT	CASSIEPSGNTIYF
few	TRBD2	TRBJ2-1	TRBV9	TGTGCCAGCGCGGTGGGCGGGAGTAATGAGCAGTTCTTC	CASAVGGSNEQFF
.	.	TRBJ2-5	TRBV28	TGTGCCAGCAGTCTCCTCGGCGGGACAGCCCAAGAGACCCAGTACTTC	CASSLLGGTAQETQYF
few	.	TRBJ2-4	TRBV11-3	TGTGCCAGCAGCACACATCTGGGTCAGGGAGGAAACATTCAGTACTTC	CASSTHLGQGGNIQYF
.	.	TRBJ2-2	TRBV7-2	TGTGCCAGCAGCTTAGTCAGAAACACCGGGGAGCTGTTTTTT	CASSLVRNTGELFF
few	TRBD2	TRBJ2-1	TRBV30	TGTGCCTGGAGCGCGGGGACTAGCGATAACAATGAGCAGTTCTTC	CAWSAGTSDNNEQFF
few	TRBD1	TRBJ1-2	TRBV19	TGTGCCAGTAGTCTGGGACAGAACTATGGCTACACCTTC	CASSLGQNYGYTF
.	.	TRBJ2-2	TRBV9	TGTGCCAGCAGCGTAGTGTCCATGACAGTGATAACGGAGCTGTTTTTT	CASSVVSMTVITELFF
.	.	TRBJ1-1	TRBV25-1	TGTGCCAGCAGTAGCGGACAGAGGGTGAACACTGAAGCTTTCTTT	CASSSGQRVNTEAFF
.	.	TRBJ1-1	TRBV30	TGTGCCTGGAGCGGACAGCTTGGGGTGGGAACTGAAGCTTTCTTT	CAWSGQLGVGTEAFF
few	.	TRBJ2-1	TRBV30	TGTGCCTGGAGTGTAGGTAGCGCTGAGCAGTTCTTC	CAWSVGSAEQFF
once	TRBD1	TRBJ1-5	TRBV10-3	TGTGCCATCAGTCCGGGACAGGGCAATCAGCCCCAGCATTTT	CAISPGQGNQPQHF
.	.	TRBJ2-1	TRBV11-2	TGTGCCAGCAGCTTGGCCCAGTACAATGAGCAGTTCTTC	CASSLAQYNEQFF
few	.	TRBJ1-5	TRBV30	TGTGCCTGGAGTCCCCAGGCCGTTAGCAATCAGCCCCAGCATTTT	CAWSPQAVSNQPQHF
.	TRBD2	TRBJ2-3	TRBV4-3	TGCGCCAGCAGCCAAGAGGTCGCGGGAGGGGGTACGCAGTATTTT	CASSQEVAGGGTQYF
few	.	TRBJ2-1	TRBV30	TGTGCCTGGAGTCCGGGGGTTGGCAATGAGCAGTTCTTC	CAWSPGVGNEQFF
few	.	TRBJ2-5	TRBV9	TGTGCCAGCAGCGCGAGGGGCGGGGAGGCGACCCAGTACTTC	CASSARGGEATQYF
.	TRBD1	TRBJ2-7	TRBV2	TGTGCCAGCAGTGCACAGGGGGCCTACGAGCAGTACTTC	CASSAQGAYEQYF
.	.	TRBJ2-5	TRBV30	TGTGCCTGGAGTCCTCAGGGAGAGACCCAGTACTTC	CAWSPQGETQYF
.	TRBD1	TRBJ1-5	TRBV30	TGTGCCTGGAGTGTGGGAGACAGGGGGTCTCCCCAGCATTTT	CAWSVGDRGSPQHF
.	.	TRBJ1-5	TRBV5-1	TGCGCCAGCAGCTTGCAGGGAACTGATCAGCCCCAGCATTTT	CASSLQGTDQPQHF
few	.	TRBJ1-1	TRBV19	TGTGCCAGCAGTAGGGCAGACATGAACACTGAAGCTTTCTTT	CASSRADMNTEAFF
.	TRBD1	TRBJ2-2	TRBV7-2	TGTGCCAGCAGCCTTCGGGACAGGGGCTTAACCGGGGAGCTGTTTTTT	CASSLRDRGLTGELFF
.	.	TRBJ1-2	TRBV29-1	TGCAGCGCCGGGACAAGGGGCTACACCTTC	CSAGTRGYTF
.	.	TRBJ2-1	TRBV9	TGTGCCAGCAGCGTAGAGGGGAATGAGCAGTTCTTC	CASSVEGNEQFF
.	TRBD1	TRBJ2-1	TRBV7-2	TGTGCCAGCAGCATCAGACAGGGGGTCCACAATGAGCAGTTCTTC	CASSIRQGVHNEQFF
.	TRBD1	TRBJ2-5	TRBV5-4	TGTGCCAGCAGCTTGGCCCCGGGACAGGTACACCAAGAGACCCAGTACTTC	CASSLAPGQVHQETQYF
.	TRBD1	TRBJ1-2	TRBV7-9	TGTGCCAGCAGCCCCATCCTTTTGGGACAGGGGATATATGGCTACACCTTC	CASSPILLGQGIYGYTF
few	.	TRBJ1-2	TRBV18	TGTGCCAGCTCACCGGACTCCTCCTATGGCTACACCTTC	CASSPDSSYGYTF
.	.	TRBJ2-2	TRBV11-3	TGTGCCAGCAGCCTCAGATTAACCGGGGAGCTGTTTTTT	CASSLRLTGELFF
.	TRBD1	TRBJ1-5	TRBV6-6	TGTGCCAGCAGGGGGTATACAGGGGGCATCCAGCCCCAGCATTTT	CASRGYTGGIQPQHF
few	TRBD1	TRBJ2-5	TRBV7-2	TGTGCCAGCAGCTTTTTCGGGACAGGGCTTTCAGAGACCCAGTACTTC	CASSFFGTGLSETQYF